The sequence of this TCR beta chain was determined in a study of T cell clonotyping in hematopoietic cell transplantation. Study results and limitations: After transplant, recipient diversity fell while pathologically expanded clonotypes grew through day 180.

Concerning this clone: What it recognizes is unknown.

Some clones are missing from TCRdb's copy, which holds only in-frame ones; the method was immunoSEQ multiplex PCR. The sample includes approximately 17,000 clones, under 90% seen only once; the top ten take approximately 2.8%. The clonotype comes from a man aged 45-65 years in good health. Some clones in this sample may be carry-over from other donors' samples. The sample was peripheral blood mononuclear cells.

CDR3 loop: CASSGLDWSSYEQYF. The CDR3 bases are TGTGCCAGCAGTGGTCTGGACTGGAGCTCCTACGAGCAGTACTTC. The gene calls are TRBV28 and TRBJ2-7, with D possibly being TRBD2 (5 bases). CDR1 is MDHEN, CDR2 SYDVKM, per germline. Trimming removed 5 bases at V and 0 bases at J, with 14 bases between. This CDR3 has 15 residues.